The source of this T cell receptor (beta chain) is a study of blood T cell repertoires in COVID-19. Germline CDR1 LNHDA, CDR2 SQIVND (reference sequence). The trim removed 7 bases at V and 4 bases at J, leaving 5 bases unmatched. CDR3 length: 14 amino acids. As originally analysed: Reference gene primers were amplified, and this amplification served to estimate nucleated cell counts. Here immunoSEQ multiplex PCR was the method, and the copy in TCRdb shows in-frame clones only, minus some. V, J and clone size reflect that table, while D and trimming were determined from the DNA. The sample holds around 330,000 clones; over 75% are singletons and the top ten take around a tenth.

The sequenced material came from PBMCs or T cells enriched from blood (not recorded which). The chain employs TRBV19 and TRBJ1-3; TRBD1 agrees at 9 bases. The sequence came from a woman between 40 and 55 years old who had recovered from COVID-19. CDR3 loop: CASTPGTGGNTIYF. In DNA, the CDR3 is TGTGCCAGTACTCCCGGGACAGGGGGAAACACCATATATTTT.